These 27 T cell receptor beta chains originate from one sample sequenced in a study of cytotoxic CD8 clonotypes in ibrutinib-treated CLL. Assay: immunoSEQ multiplex PCR; the TCRdb copy retains only in-frame clones and omits some. Of 30,000 to 40,000 clones listed, 60% to 80% are singletons. This material consisted of PBMCs, taken before ibrutinib treatment. The receptors originated from a human donor with chronic lymphocytic leukemia.

The rearrangement joins TRBV28 to TRBJ1-1; possibly TRBD1 for D (6 bases). With 5 bases removed from V and 3 bases from J, the gap between germline ends came to 13 bases. The CDR3 totals 14 residues. The germline V gene encodes CDR1 MDHEN and CDR2 SYDVKM. This CDR3 is CASSPRGWDTEAFF. CDR3 DNA: TGTGCCAGCAGTCCCAGGGGTTGGGACACTGAAGCTTTCTTT.

J is TRBJ1-2 and V is TRBV30; D gene unclear. CDR1 and CDR2 from the germline V gene are GTSNPN and SVGIG (reference sequence). The ends were cut back, 7 bases at V and 1 base at J, with 7 bases in the middle. There are 11 residues in the CDR3. The CDR3 sequence: CASHLNYGYTF. CDR3 nucleotides: TGTGCCTCACACCTTAACTATGGCTACACCTTC.

The rearrangement joins TRBV18 to TRBJ2-1; 10 bases map to TRBD2. The V gene's germline CDR1 is KGHSH and CDR2 LQKENI. This CDR3 has 15 residues. V was pared by 2 bases and J by 9 bases, with 7 bases of the junction left unmatched. CDR3 DNA: TGTGCCAGCTCACCAAAGACTAGCGGGCGGCTTGAGCAGTTCTTC. Translating gives CASSPKTSGRLEQFF.

V and J are TRBV11-2 and TRBJ2-1, with TRBD2 matching 12 bases. Germline lookup yields CDR1 SGHAT and CDR2 FQNNGV. The CDR3 runs to 15 residues. V lost 5 bases, J lost 7 bases, and 6 bases stayed unmatched. The CDR3 protein is CASSTQTSGRNEQFF. DNA for the CDR3: TGTGCCAGCAGCACCCAGACTAGCGGGAGAAATGAGCAGTTCTTC.

This chain joins TRBV2 and TRBJ1-2; tentative D call: TRBD1 (5 bases). The CDR3 is 13 amino acids. The germline CDR1 and CDR2 sequences are SNHLY and FYNNEI. Trimming took off 6 bases at V and 8 bases at J, with 16 bases between the two ends. Here the CDR3 reads CASRSDSLGGYTF. The CDR3 region has the DNA TGTGCCAGCAGGTCCGACAGCCTAGGAGGCTACACCTTC.

V usage is TRBV29-1 and J usage is TRBJ2-3; D remains unclear. V was pared by 5 bases and J by 0 bases, with 12 bases between. The CDR3 runs to 14 residues. CDR1 and CDR2 (germline): SQVTM, ANQGSEA. The CDR3 nucleotides read TGCAGCGTTTCCCCACCCAGGAGCACAGATACGCAGTATTTT. This codes for CSVSPPRSTDTQYF.

J is TRBJ2-5 and V is TRBV28, with 13 bases that match TRBD2. Per the germline V gene, CDR1 is MDHEN and CDR2 is SYDVKM. Unmatched junction bases numbered 7, after V lost 6 bases and J lost 6 bases. The CDR3 consists of 15 residues. The CDR3: CASRPGTSGKKTQYF. For the CDR3, the DNA is TGTGCCAGCAGACCCGGGACTAGCGGGAAAAAGACCCAGTACTTC.

In its sample, this clone was seen a few times. The chain links TRBV5-1 to TRBJ1-2; the D is unclear. The CDR3 extends over 15 amino acids. CDR1 and CDR2 from the germline V gene are SGHRS and YFSETQ. V lost 2 bases and J 8 bases, leaving 19 bases between the germline ends. The DNA for the CDR3 is TGCGCCAGCAGCTTCACCGGGATCACCGCCGGGGGCTACACCTTC. It translates to CASSFTGITAGGYTF.

The chain carries TRBV2 and TRBJ1-5; a possible D gene is TRBD1 (5 bases). Looked up from germline, CDR1 is SNHLY and CDR2 is FYNNEI. V lost 1 base and J 7 bases, leaving 11 bases between the germline ends. The CDR3 totals 14 residues. CDR3 protein: CASSEGLGEQPQHF. The CDR3 DNA is TGTGCCAGCAGTGAAGGTCTGGGGGAACAGCCCCAGCATTTT.

In this sample, this clone turned up a few times. The rearrangement links TRBV6-5 to TRBJ1-2, with D perhaps TRBD1 (5 bases). V shed 7 bases and J shed 6 bases, with 15 bases lying between them. This CDR3 is built from 13 residues. Germline CDR1 reads MNHEY; CDR2 reads SVGAGI. This chain's CDR3 is CASTPLGGDGYTF. The CDR3 DNA follows: TGTGCCAGCACCCCTCTGGGGGGAGATGGCTACACCTTC.

The chain has TRBV9 and TRBJ2-7; 11 bases match TRBD2. V trimming: 4 bases; J trimming: 5 bases; junction bases outside the gene matches: 5. CDR1 and CDR2 (germline): SGDLS, YYNGEE. The CDR3 consists of 14 residues. The CDR3 protein is CASSSSGRPHEQYF. The CDR3 bases are TGTGCCAGCAGCTCTAGCGGGAGGCCCCACGAGCAGTACTTC. The variable domain in full, completed from reference TRBV9 and TRBJ2-7, reads DSGVTQTPKHLITATGQRVTLRCSPRSGDLSVYWYQQSLDQGLQFLIQYYNGEERAKGNILERFSAQQFPDLHSELNLSSLELGDSALYFCASSSSGRPHEQYFGPGTRLTVT.

This clone was detected once. The genes are TRBV28 and TRBJ2-7; TRBD1 aligns across 7 bases. After removal of 6 bases from V and 7 bases from J, the junction contained 18 bases not matched to a gene. The CDR3 is 16 residues long. CDR1 MDHEN and CDR2 SYDVKM come from the germline V gene. In DNA, the CDR3 is TGTGCCAGCAGGCCCGCCGGGACAGCTAATCCGTGGGAGCAGTACTTC. This codes for CASRPAGTANPWEQYF.

The chain recombines TRBV9 with TRBJ1-1; perhaps TRBD1 as D (6 bases). This CDR3 is built from 15 residues. Trimming shortened V by 5 bases and J by 0 bases, and 14 bases separated the two germline ends. Germline V gene lookup returns CDR1 SGDLS and CDR2 YYNGEE. CDR3 nucleotide sequence: TGTGCCAGCAGGTCACAGGGAAACATGAACACTGAAGCTTTCTTT. Its protein is CASRSQGNMNTEAFF.

V is TRBV7-2 and J is TRBJ2-3, with D possibly matching TRBD2 (6 bases). V lost 5 bases, J lost 5 bases, and 23 bases lay in between. Germline loops: CDR1 SGHTA, CDR2 FQGNSA. The CDR3 covers 17 residues. The CDR3 loop is CASSPVGRRPPGDTQYF. CDR3 in DNA: TGTGCCAGCAGCCCTGTAGGGAGGAGACCCCCGGGAGATACGCAGTATTTT.

This chain uses TRBV7-2 with TRBJ2-2; D might be TRBD2 (5 bases). Looked up from germline, CDR1 is SGHTA and CDR2 is FQGNSA. V was pared by 5 bases and J by 0 bases, with 13 bases between. CDR3 length equals 16 residues. As DNA, the CDR3 is TGTGCCAGCAGCCCTTGGACTGGCGCGAACACCGGGGAGCTGTTTTTT. Amino acid sequence: CASSPWTGANTGELFF.

The chain combines TRBV28 with TRBJ2-6, with a weak D call TRBD1 (5 bases). Germline CDR1 and CDR2: MDHEN and SYDVKM. This CDR3 is 17 amino acids long. Trimming shortened V by 8 bases and J by 1 base, and 18 bases separated the two germline ends. This chain's CDR3 is CASLHPGSVSGANVLTF. DNA for the CDR3: TGTGCCAGCTTGCACCCAGGGTCGGTATCTGGGGCCAACGTCCTGACTTTC.

The V and J genes are TRBV28 and TRBJ1-5; D perhaps matches TRBD1 (5 bases). Trimming left V 5 bases short and J 8 bases short, with 7 bases between. CDR1 and CDR2 from the germline V gene are MDHEN and SYDVKM. This CDR3 contains 11 residues. The CDR3 reads CASSGAKPQHF. CDR3 coding DNA: TGTGCCAGCAGTGGGGCGAAGCCCCAGCATTTT. Combining the CDR3 with reference TRBV28 and TRBJ1-5 gives the whole variable domain DVKVTQSSRYLVKRTGEKVFLECVQDMDHENMFWYRQDPGLGLRLIYFSYDVKMKEKGDIPEGYSVSREKKERFSLILESASTNQTSMYLCASSGAKPQHFGDGTRLSIL.

The V and J genes are TRBV19 and TRBJ1-5, with a possible D match to TRBD1 (6 bases). Germline V lookup: CDR1 LNHDA, CDR2 SQIVND (reference sequence). Trimming removed 6 bases from V and 4 bases from J, with 16 bases in between. This CDR3 is 15 amino acids long. In DNA, the CDR3 is TGTGCCAGTAGCCCGTGGGGGCATGCGAATCAGCCCCAGCATTTT. Translation: CASSPWGHANQPQHF.

The rearrangement joins TRBV5-4 to TRBJ2-7; TRBD1 matches at 7 bases. The J segment lost 2 bases and the V segment lost 1 base, leaving 3 bases of the junction unmatched. The CDR3 is made up of 14 amino acids. Germline CDR1 is SGHNT and CDR2 is YYREEE (reference sequence). The CDR3 DNA is TGTGCCAGCAGCTTGCAAGGGGGCACCTACGAGCAGTACTTC. The encoded protein is CASSLQGGTYEQYF.

This clone has a handful of counts. V and J are TRBV11-2 and TRBJ1-1; no definite D call. The CDR3 totals 14 residues. Deletions cut 0 bases from V and 4 bases from J, with 9 bases between. Germline CDR1 is SGHAT and CDR2 is FQNNGV. This CDR3 reads CASSLELTGTEAFF. CDR3 nucleotide sequence: TGTGCCAGCAGCTTAGAGCTCACGGGCACTGAAGCTTTCTTT.

A single count supports this clone. The chain couples TRBV20-1 to TRBJ2-1, with 7 bases that match TRBD2. The V segment lost 4 bases and the J segment 10 bases; nucleotides outside the gene matches: 4. The V gene's germline CDR1 is DFQATT and CDR2 SNEGSKA (reference sequence). The CDR3 is 11 amino acids. CDR3 DNA sequence: TGCAGTGCTACTGCGGGAGACGAGCAGTTCTTC. Its translation: CSATAGDEQFF.

The rearrangement links TRBV15 to TRBJ1-1, with D maybe TRBD1 (5 bases). Trimming shortened V by 3 bases and J by 3 bases, and 11 bases separated the two germline ends. This CDR3 is built from 14 residues. Germline V gives CDR1 LNHNV, CDR2 YYDKDF (reference sequence). The CDR3 is CATSSAQGYTEAFF. DNA of the CDR3: TGTGCCACCAGCAGCGCTCAGGGTTACACTGAAGCTTTCTTT.

The chain is built from TRBV4-1 and TRBJ2-5, with D perhaps TRBD1 (7 bases). The V end lost 1 base, the J end lost 5 bases, and 14 bases lay between the germline ends. The CDR3 has 15 residues. The germline gives CDR1 MGHRA, CDR2 YSYEKL. This CDR3 reads CASSQVARGDETQYF. Here the CDR3 DNA reads TGCGCCAGCAGCCAAGTGGCCAGGGGGGATGAGACCCAGTACTTC.

V usage is TRBV28 and J usage is TRBJ2-7; 7 bases match TRBD2. The length of the CDR3 is 15 residues. Trimming cost V 6 bases and J 0 bases; bases outside gene matches: 8. Germline assignment: CDR1 MDHEN and CDR2 SYDVKM. The CDR3 protein is CASRSAGVSSYEQYF. In nucleotides, the CDR3 is TGTGCCAGCAGGTCGGCGGGGGTGAGCTCCTACGAGCAGTACTTC.

The rearrangement links TRBV25-1 to TRBJ1-5, with D possibly being TRBD1 (5 bases). CDR3 length equals 15 residues. V was shortened by 2 bases and J by 0 bases, with 8 bases between the two germline ends. Looked up from germline, CDR1 is MGHDK and CDR2 is SYGVNS. In nucleotides, the CDR3 is TGTGCCAGCAGTGAAGGAGGGGATAGCAATCAGCCCCAGCATTTT. As protein: CASSEGGDSNQPQHF.

This clone has just a few counts. This chain connects TRBV6-1 to TRBJ1-5; tentatively, D is TRBD1 (5 bases). Germline V CDR1 and CDR2: MNHNS, SASEGT. The CDR3 loop spans 15 amino acids. V gave up 8 bases and J gave up 0 bases, with 14 bases separating them. The CDR3 loop is CASSQGEYSNQPQHF. For the CDR3, the DNA is TGTGCCAGCTCTCAAGGGGAATATAGCAATCAGCCCCAGCATTTT.

CDR3 residues: CASSLGGAQTGELFF. Written as DNA, the CDR3 is TGTGCCAGCAGCTTAGGGGGGGCGCAGACCGGGGAGCTGTTTTTT. The chain uses TRBV11-2 and TRBJ2-2; TRBD1 or TRBD2 may be the D gene (6 bases each). This CDR3 has 15 amino acids. Germline lookup yields CDR1 SGHAT and CDR2 FQNNGV. V lost 1 base to trimming and J lost 5 bases, with 11 bases between them.